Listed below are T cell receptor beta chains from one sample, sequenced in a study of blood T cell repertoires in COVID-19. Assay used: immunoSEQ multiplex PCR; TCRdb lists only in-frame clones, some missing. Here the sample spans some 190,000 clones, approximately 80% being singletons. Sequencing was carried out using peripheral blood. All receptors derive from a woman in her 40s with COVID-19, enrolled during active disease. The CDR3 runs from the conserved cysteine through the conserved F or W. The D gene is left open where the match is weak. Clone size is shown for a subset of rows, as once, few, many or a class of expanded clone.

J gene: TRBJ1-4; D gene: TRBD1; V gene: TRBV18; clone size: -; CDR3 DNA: TGTGCCAGCTCACTCGGGACAGGAGACTGGAAACTGTTTTTT; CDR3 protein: CASSLGTGDWKLFF
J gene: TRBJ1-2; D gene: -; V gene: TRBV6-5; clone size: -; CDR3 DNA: TGTGCCAGCACTGGGGCTGCAAAGTCCCTCTATGGCTACACCTTC; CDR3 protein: CASTGAAKSLYGYTF
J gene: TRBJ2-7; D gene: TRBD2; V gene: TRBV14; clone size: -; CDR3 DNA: TGTGCCAGCAGCCAATTGACTAGCGGGAGGCTAACCTACGAGCAGTACTTC; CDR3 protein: CASSQLTSGRLTYEQYF
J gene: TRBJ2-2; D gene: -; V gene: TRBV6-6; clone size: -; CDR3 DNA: TGTGCCAGCAGCATAACGCCGGGGAACACCGGGGAGCTGTTTTTT; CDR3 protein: CASSITPGNTGELFF
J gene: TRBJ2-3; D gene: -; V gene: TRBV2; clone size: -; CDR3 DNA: TGTGCCAGCAGTGAACAGGGAGGAGATACGCAGTATTTT; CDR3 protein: CASSEQGGDTQYF
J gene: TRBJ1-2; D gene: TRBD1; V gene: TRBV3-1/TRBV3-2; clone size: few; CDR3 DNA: TGTGCCAGCAGCCAAATAAGGACAGGCTATGGCTACACCTTC; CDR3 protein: CASSQIRTGYGYTF
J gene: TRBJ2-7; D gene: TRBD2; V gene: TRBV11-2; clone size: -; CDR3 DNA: TGTGCCAGCAGCTTAATTCTAGCGGGAGCCGGGGAGCAGTACTTC; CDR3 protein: CASSLILAGAGEQYF
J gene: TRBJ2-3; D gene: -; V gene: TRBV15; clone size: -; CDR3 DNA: TGTGCCACGCCTGAGCATACGCAGTATTTT; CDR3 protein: CATPEHTQYF
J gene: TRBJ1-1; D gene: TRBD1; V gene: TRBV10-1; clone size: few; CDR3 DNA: TGCGCCAGCCGACAGGGCGGGAACACTGAAGCTTTCTTT; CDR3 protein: CASRQGGNTEAFF
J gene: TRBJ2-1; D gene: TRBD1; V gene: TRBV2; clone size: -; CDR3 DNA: TGTGCCAGCAGTGTAGGGACAGGGCAGACCTACAATGAGCAGTTCTTC; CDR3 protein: CASSVGTGQTYNEQFF
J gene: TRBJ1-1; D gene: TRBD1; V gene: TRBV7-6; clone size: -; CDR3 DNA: TGTGCCAGCATAGGGGGCCCGAACACTGAAGCTTTCTTT; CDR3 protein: CASIGGPNTEAFF
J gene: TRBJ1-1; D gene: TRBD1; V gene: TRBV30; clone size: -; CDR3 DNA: TGTGCCTGGAGTGCAATCACAGGGGCCTCCACTGAAGCTTTCTTT; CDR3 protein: CAWSAITGASTEAFF
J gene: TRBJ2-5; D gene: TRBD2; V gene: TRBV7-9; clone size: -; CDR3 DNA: TGTGCCAGCAGCCCCGGGACTAGCGGGAGGGCCTATGAGACCCAGTACTTC; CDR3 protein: CASSPGTSGRAYETQYF
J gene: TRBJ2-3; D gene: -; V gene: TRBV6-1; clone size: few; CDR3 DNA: TGTGCCAGCAGTGAACCGGGACTCAGTAGCACAGATACGCAGTATTTT; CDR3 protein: CASSEPGLSSTDTQYF
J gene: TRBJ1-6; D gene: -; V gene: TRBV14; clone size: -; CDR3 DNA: TGTGCCAGCAGCTTTAAAGGGAGGGGTAACAATTCACCCCTCCACTTT; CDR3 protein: CASSFKGRGNNSPLHF
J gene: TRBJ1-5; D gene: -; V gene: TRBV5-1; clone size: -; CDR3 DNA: TGCGCCAGCAGCGACGACATTAATCAGCCCCAGCATTTT; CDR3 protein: CASSDDINQPQHF
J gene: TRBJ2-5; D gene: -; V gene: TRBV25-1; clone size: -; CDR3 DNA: TGTGCCAGCAGTGAGGGGGGACAGTGGGTAAGGGAGACCCAGTACTTC; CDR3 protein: CASSEGGQWVRETQYF
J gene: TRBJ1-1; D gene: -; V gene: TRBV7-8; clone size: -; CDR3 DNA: TGTGCCAGCAGCTACCCCCCGACAGGACAGCCCGAAGCTTTCTTT; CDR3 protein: CASSYPPTGQPEAFF
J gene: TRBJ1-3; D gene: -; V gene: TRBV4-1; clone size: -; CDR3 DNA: TGCGCCAGCAGCCAAGTTAGGTCAGGACACTCTGGAAACACCATATATTTT; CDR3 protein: CASSQVRSGHSGNTIYF
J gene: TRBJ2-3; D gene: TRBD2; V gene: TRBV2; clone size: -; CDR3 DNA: TGTGCCAGCAGTGAATCGGCTAGCGGGGCGGTCACAGATACGCAGTATTTT; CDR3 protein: CASSESASGAVTDTQYF
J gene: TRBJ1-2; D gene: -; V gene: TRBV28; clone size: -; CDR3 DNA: TGTGCCAGCAGTTTATTTGGCAACTATGGCTACACCTTC; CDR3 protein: CASSLFGNYGYTF
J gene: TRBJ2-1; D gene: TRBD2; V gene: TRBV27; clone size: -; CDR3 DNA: TGTGCCAGCAGTATTTTCGCCGGGACTAGCGGGAGCAATGAGCAGTTCTTC; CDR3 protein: CASSIFAGTSGSNEQFF